This is a list of T cell receptor beta chains from one sample in a study of blood T cells in healthy people across ages. Using its own MiXCR run on the 5' RACE reads, TCRdb lists one record per CDR3 protein. The sample has approximately 730,000 distinct CDR3 sequences; roughly 41% are singletons. Sequencing was carried out using blood. All receptors derive from a woman aged 55-70 years in good health. CDR3s leave out the opening cysteine and the closing phenylalanine or tryptophan. Fields, in order: J gene, V gene, CDR3 protein.

J: TRBJ2-7; V: TRBV20-1; CDR3: SASGGLYNEQY
J: TRBJ2-1; V: TRBV20-1; CDR3: SARDRQPYNEQF
J: NA; V: TRBV21-1; CDR3: ASTFRPDQCEQY
J: TRBJ2-3; V: TRBV5-6; CDR3: ASSWGQLTDTQY
J: TRBJ2-4; V: TRBV20-1; CDR3: SAGDIRELAKNIQY
J: TRBJ1-4; V: TRBV18; CDR3: ASSPVVAGYEKLF
J: TRBJ1-1; V: TRBV20-1; CDR3: SARPQGAMDTEAF
J: TRBJ1-2; V: TRBV29-1; CDR3: SAGEYGYT
J: TRBJ2-3; V: TRBV3-1; CDR3: ASSQGQPDTDTQY
J: TRBJ1-1; V: TRBV2; CDR3: ASSAGLGSTEAF
J: TRBJ2-3; V: TRBV6-2/TRBV6-3; CDR3: ASRIGRRDTQY
J: TRBJ2-1; V: TRBV7-9; CDR3: ASSTTGEYNEQF
J: TRBJ2-5; V: TRBV20-1; CDR3: SAARIGGVETQY
J: TRBJ2-7; V: TRBV7-9; CDR3: ASQTGTGEQY
J: TRBJ1-4; V: TRBV5-1; CDR3: ASTADEKLF
J: TRBJ1-5; V: TRBV20-1; CDR3: SARKAGSNQPQH
J: TRBJ1-4; V: TRBV12-3/TRBV12-4; CDR3: ASSFYRSGAGELF
J: TRBJ2-1; V: TRBV6-2/TRBV6-3; CDR3: ASSPAVTRAYNEQF
J: TRBJ2-3; V: TRBV5-1; CDR3: ASSFSRESKGTDTQY
J: TRBJ2-3; V: TRBV20-1; CDR3: SAYDRSTQY
J: TRBJ2-1; V: TRBV27; CDR3: ASSFKAGGGNGEQF
J: TRBJ2-6; V: TRBV21-1; CDR3: ASSKLGRHSGANVLT
J: TRBJ2-5; V: TRBV10-3; CDR3: AISSSKGDLGETQY
J: TRBJ1-4; V: TRBV20-1; CDR3: SAPTGTGGEKLF
J: NA; V: TRBV20-1; CDR3: SASQLTGVYEQY
J: TRBJ1-1; V: TRBV9; CDR3: ASSVGFYGDGSTEAF
J: TRBJ2-5; V: TRBV7-3; CDR3: ASSRNGLAGEQY
J: NA; V: TRBV7-9; CDR3: ASSHGQATYEQY
J: TRBJ2-1; V: TRBV5-1; CDR3: ASSLITSGHAGNEQF
J: TRBJ1-2; V: TRBV5-1; CDR3: ASSPYTGGGYGYT
J: TRBJ2-7; V: TRBV6-2/TRBV6-3; CDR3: ASSPISGFAQHAYEQY
J: TRBJ1-1; V: TRBV20-1; CDR3: SAARQGATEAF
J: TRBJ2-5; V: TRBV10-3; CDR3: AIGPTLAGMKETQY
J: TRBJ1-1; V: TRBV6-5; CDR3: ASSRTGWPEAF